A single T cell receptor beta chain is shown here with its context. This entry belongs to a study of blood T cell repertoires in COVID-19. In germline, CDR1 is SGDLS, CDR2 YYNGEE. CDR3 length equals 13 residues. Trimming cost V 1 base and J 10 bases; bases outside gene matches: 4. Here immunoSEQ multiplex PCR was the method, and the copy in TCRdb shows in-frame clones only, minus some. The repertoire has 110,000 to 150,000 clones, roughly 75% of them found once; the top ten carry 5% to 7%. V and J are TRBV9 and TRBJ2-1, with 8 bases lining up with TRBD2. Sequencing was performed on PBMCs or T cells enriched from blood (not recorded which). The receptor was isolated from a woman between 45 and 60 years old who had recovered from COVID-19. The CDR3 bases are TGTGCCAGCAGCGTAATTAGCGGGGCCGAGCAGTTCTTC. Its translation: CASSVISGAEQFF.